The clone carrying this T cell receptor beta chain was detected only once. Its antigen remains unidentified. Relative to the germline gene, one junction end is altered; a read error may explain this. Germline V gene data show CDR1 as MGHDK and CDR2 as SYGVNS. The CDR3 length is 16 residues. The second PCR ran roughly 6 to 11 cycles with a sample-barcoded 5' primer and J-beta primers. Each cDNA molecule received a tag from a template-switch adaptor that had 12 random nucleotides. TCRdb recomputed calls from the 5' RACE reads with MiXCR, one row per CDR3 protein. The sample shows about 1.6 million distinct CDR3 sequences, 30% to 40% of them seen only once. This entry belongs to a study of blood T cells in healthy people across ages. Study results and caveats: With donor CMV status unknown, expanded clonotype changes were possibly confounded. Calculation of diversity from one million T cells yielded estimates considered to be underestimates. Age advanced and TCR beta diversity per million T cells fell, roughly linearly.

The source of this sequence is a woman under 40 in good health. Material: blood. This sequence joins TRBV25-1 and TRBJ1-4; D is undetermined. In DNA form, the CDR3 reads TGTGCCAGCAGTGCCCATATGGTCGCAACTAGTGAAAAACGGTTTTTT. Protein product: CASSAHMVATSEKRFF.